The T cell receptor beta chain under discussion was sequenced for a study of breast tumors, draining lymph nodes, adjacent tissues. Using its own MiXCR run on the multiplex PCR reads, TCRdb lists one record per CDR3 protein. This table holds some 170,000 distinct CDR3 sequences, 33% found once. Points from the study as a whole: Compared with basal-like, luminal-like tumors shared significantly more repertoire with nontumor tissue. Tumor T cell lymph node origin was a supported hypothesis, not proven. The data were judged consistent with most tumor T cells coming from lymph node and expanding in tumor. Tumors had less TCR diversity than lymph nodes, more than nontumor tissue.

Axillary draining lymph nodes of breast cancer patients supplied the node samples. Germline V lookup: CDR1 KGHDR, CDR2 SFDVKD. The CDR3 is made up of 16 amino acids. With 7 bases removed from V and 3 bases from J, the gap between germline ends came to 17 bases. In the case of this clonotype: Its antigen is unidentified.

The TCR sequence derives from a female donor with breast cancer. Some clones in this sample may be carry-over from other donors' samples. The chain employs TRBV24-1 and TRBJ1-4, with D perhaps matching TRBD1 (6 bases). Material: axillary lymph node tissue. The CDR3 here is CATRRCLRGPNEKLFF. CDR3 bases: TGTGCCACCAGACGTTGTCTCAGGGGACCTAATGAAAAACTGTTTTTT.